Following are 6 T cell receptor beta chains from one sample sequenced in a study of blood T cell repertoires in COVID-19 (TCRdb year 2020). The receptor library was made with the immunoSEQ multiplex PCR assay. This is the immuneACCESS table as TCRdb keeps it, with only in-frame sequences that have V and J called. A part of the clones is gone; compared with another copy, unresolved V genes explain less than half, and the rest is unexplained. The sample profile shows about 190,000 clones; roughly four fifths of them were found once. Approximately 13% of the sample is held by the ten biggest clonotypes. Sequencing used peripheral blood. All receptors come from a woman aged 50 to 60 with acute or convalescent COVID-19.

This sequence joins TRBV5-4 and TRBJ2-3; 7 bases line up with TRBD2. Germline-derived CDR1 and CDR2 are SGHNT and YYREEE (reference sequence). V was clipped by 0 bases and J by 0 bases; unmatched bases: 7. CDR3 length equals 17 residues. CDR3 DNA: TGTGCCAGCAGCTTGGGAGGCGGGAGCCCTAGCACAGATACGCAGTATTTT. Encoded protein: CASSLGGGSPSTDTQYF. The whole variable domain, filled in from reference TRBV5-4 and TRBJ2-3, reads ETGVTQSPTHLIKTRGQQVTLRCSSQSGHNTVSWYQQALGQGPQFIFQYYREEENGRGNFPPRFSGLQFPNYSSELNVNALELDDSALYLCASSLGGGSPSTDTQYFGPGTRLTVL.

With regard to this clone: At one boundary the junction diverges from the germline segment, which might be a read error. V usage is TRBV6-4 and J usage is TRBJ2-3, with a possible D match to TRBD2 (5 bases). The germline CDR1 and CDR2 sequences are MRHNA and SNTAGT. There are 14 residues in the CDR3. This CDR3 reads CATSLLAGRDTQYF. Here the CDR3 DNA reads TGTGCCACCAGTTTGCTGGCGGGTCGAGATACGCAGTATTTT.

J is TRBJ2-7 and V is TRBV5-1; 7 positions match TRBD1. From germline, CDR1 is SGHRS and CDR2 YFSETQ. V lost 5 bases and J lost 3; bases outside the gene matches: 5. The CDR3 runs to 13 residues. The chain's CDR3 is CASRQGTDYEQYF. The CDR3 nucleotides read TGCGCCAGCAGACAAGGGACAGACTACGAGCAGTACTTC.

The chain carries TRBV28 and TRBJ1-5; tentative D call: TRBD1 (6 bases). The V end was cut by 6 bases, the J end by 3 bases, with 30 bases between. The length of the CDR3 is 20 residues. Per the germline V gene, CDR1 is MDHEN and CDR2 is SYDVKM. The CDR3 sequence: CASSPPVSSGAIGDNQPQHF. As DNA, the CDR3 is TGTGCCAGCAGCCCCCCTGTCTCGTCAGGGGCTATCGGGGACAATCAGCCCCAGCATTTT.

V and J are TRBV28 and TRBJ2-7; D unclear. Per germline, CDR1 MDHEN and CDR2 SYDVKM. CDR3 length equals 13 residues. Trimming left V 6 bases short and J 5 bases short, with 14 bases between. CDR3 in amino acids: CASRLNDFNEQYF. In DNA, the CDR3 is TGTGCCAGCAGACTAAACGACTTCAACGAGCAGTACTTC.

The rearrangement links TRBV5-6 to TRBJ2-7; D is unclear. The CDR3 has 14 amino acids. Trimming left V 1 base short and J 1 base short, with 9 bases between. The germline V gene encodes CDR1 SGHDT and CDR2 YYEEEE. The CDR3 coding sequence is TGTGCCAGCAGCTTGCCCCACGAGTCCTACGAGCAGTACTTC. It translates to CASSLPHESYEQYF. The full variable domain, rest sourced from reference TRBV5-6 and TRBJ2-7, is DAGVTQSPTHLIKTRGQQVTLRCSPKSGHDTVSWYQQALGQGPQFIFQYYEEEERQRGNFPDRFSGHQFPNYSSELNVNALLLGDSALYLCASSLPHESYEQYFGPGTRLTVT.